These 22 T cell receptor beta chains originate from one sample sequenced in a study of PD-1 blockade in classical Hodgkin lymphoma. Time point indicated: newly diagnosed, previously untreated cHL patient sample. The study isolated CD8+ T cells from thawed PBMCs by magnetic negative selection. Assay: immunoSEQ multiplex PCR; the TCRdb copy retains only in-frame clones and omits some. The sample lists roughly 21,000 clones; approximately 87% were seen once. The sample taken for sequencing was CD8+ T cells from blood. Source of these receptors: a human donor with classical Hodgkin lymphoma.

This clone showed up just once. The CDR3 loop is CASSQDPGVSYEQYF. The CDR3 DNA reads as TGCGCCAGCAGCCAAGATCCCGGGGTTTCCTACGAGCAGTACTTC. This rearrangement joins TRBV4-1 to TRBJ2-5, with a tentative D call TRBD2 (5 bases). The DNA end favors TRBJ2-7, so the J call may be wrong. CDR1 and CDR2 from the germline V gene are MGHRA and YSYEKL. The CDR3 has 15 residues.

The chain uses TRBV7-2 and TRBJ2-7, with unresolved D. Trimming left V 2 bases short and J 0 bases short, with 2 bases between. The germline CDR1 and CDR2 sequences are SGHTA and FQGNSA. The CDR3 contains 12 residues. The CDR3 nucleotides are TGTGCCAGCAGCTTAAGCTCCTACGAGCAGTACTTC. Translation: CASSLSSYEQYF.

The V and J genes are TRBV4-1 and TRBJ2-7; D possibly matches TRBD1 or TRBD2 (5 bases each). CDR3 length: 13 amino acids. Between the trimmed V and J ends, which lost 4 bases and 3 bases, there was a span of 10 bases. CDR1 is MGHRA, CDR2 YSYEKL, per germline. CDR3 nucleotide sequence: TGCGCCAGCAGCCCCAGGGACGGCTACGAGCAGTACTTC. It specifies CASSPRDGYEQYF.

The chain couples TRBV9 to TRBJ1-3; D is unresolved. CDR1 and CDR2 from the germline V gene are SGDLS and YYNGEE. The CDR3 extends over 15 amino acids. V lost 4 bases, J lost 2 bases, and 13 bases lay in between. The CDR3 DNA reads as TGTGCCAGCAGCTTTAACGAGGGCCCTGGAAACACCATATATTTT. It translates to CASSFNEGPGNTIYF.

This CDR3 is CASSLEAGIYGYTF. The CDR3 DNA follows: TGTGCCAGCAGCTTGGAAGCAGGGATTTATGGCTACACCTTC. The chain employs TRBV5-5 and TRBJ1-2, with D tentatively TRBD1 (5 bases). Germline CDR1 reads SGHKS; CDR2 reads YYEKEE (reference sequence). Trimming took off 0 bases at V and 5 bases at J, with 11 bases between the two ends. The CDR3 extends over 14 amino acids.

This chain connects TRBV5-4 to TRBJ2-7; D may be TRBD2 (6 bases). Germline V gene data show CDR1 as SGHNT and CDR2 as YYREEE (reference sequence). V was shortened by 1 base and J by 2 bases, with 16 bases between the two germline ends. There are 16 residues in the CDR3. The CDR3 nucleotides are TGTGCCAGCAGCTTGTGGGAGGCGCGGGGAACCTACGAGCAGTACTTC. It translates to CASSLWEARGTYEQYF.

This clone was seen a single time. This chain uses TRBV30 with TRBJ2-2, with no clear D. V lost 5 bases and J lost 5, with 3 bases in between. Germline V CDR1 and CDR2: GTSNPN, SVGIG (reference sequence). This CDR3 contains 10 residues. The CDR3 nucleotides are TGTGCCTGGGGGACCGGGGAGCTGTTTTTT. Encoded protein: CAWGTGELFF.

The chain has TRBV6-1 and TRBJ2-2; unclear D gene. Germline lookup yields CDR1 MNHNS and CDR2 SASEGT. The V end was cut by 10 bases, the J end by 4 bases, with 10 bases between. The CDR3 is 12 residues long. This CDR3 reads CAILLSTGELFF. CDR3 DNA: TGTGCCATCCTCTTGAGCACCGGGGAGCTGTTTTTT.

The rearrangement links TRBV5-6 to TRBJ2-3, with 12 bases identical to TRBD2. The V gene end was trimmed by 4 bases and the J gene end by 2 bases; junction bases not matched to a gene: 8. Per the germline V gene, CDR1 is SGHDT and CDR2 is YYEEEE. The CDR3 has 17 amino acids. The CDR3 sequence is CASSPRTSGTNTDTQYF. DNA for the CDR3: TGTGCCAGCAGCCCCCGGACTAGCGGGACTAACACAGATACGCAGTATTTT.

The chain couples TRBV11-2 to TRBJ2-1; D call uncertain. The V and J ends lost 4 bases and 0 bases respectively, with 16 bases between them. Germline lookup yields CDR1 SGHAT and CDR2 FQNNGV. There are 17 residues in the CDR3. CDR3 coding DNA: TGTGCCAGCAGCTACTCTGACACCGTGTACTCCTACAATGAGCAGTTCTTC. This translates into CASSYSDTVYSYNEQFF.

The chain is built from TRBV4-3 and TRBJ2-3; no clear D. The ends were cut back, 0 bases at V and 2 bases at J, with 12 bases in the middle. CDR3 size: 16 residues. Germline V lookup: CDR1 LGHNA, CDR2 YSLEER. The CDR3 region is CASSQDEYAATDTQYF. As DNA, the CDR3 is TGCGCCAGCAGCCAAGATGAATACGCGGCCACAGATACGCAGTATTTT.

This chain joins TRBV5-4 and TRBJ1-5; no clear D gene. The V end lost 0 bases, the J end lost 4 bases, and 2 bases lay between the germline ends. The CDR3 loop spans 12 amino acids. Germline loops: CDR1 SGHNT, CDR2 YYREEE (reference sequence). CDR3 bases: TGTGCCAGCAGCTTGGAGAATCAGCCCCAGCATTTT. Translated: CASSLENQPQHF.

The rearrangement uses TRBV7-6 and TRBJ2-4, with a weak D call TRBD1 (6 bases). The CDR3 contains 16 residues. V was cut by 5 bases and J by 1 base, with 15 bases left in between. The V gene's germline CDR1 is SGHVS and CDR2 FNYEAQ. The CDR3 nucleotides read TGTGCCAGCAGCGATCAACAGGGTCCGGCCAAAAACATTCAGTACTTC. This gives the protein CASSDQQGPAKNIQYF.

This chain joins TRBV11-3 and TRBJ1-4, with a weak D call TRBD1 (5 bases). CDR3 length: 15 amino acids. V lost 5 bases to trimming and J lost 4 bases, with 14 bases between them. Per germline, CDR1 SGHNT and CDR2 YENEEA. In DNA form, the CDR3 reads TGTGCCAGCAGCGAGGGGTACGGGGGTAATGAAAAACTGTTTTTT. Translated, it gives CASSEGYGGNEKLFF.

The V gene is TRBV6-5, the J gene TRBJ1-5, with D unresolved. Germline V gives CDR1 MNHEY, CDR2 SVGAGI. CDR3 length: 15 amino acids. The ends were cut back, 4 bases at V and 0 bases at J, with 10 bases in the middle. The CDR3 DNA is TGTGCCAGCAGTTCTCGACACGATAGCAATCAGCCCCAGCATTTT. The encoded protein is CASSSRHDSNQPQHF.

This chain connects TRBV28 to TRBJ2-7; the D gene is possibly TRBD1 (6 bases). V lost 2 bases and J lost 3, with 8 bases in between. Germline V gene lookup returns CDR1 MDHEN and CDR2 SYDVKM. CDR3 length: 13 amino acids. DNA for the CDR3: TGTGCCAGCAGTTTAGGACAGCTCTACGAGCAGTACTTC. Residues: CASSLGQLYEQYF.

This clone was observed a single time. The chain is built from TRBV4-1 and TRBJ2-6; possibly TRBD1 or TRBD2 for D (6 bases each). The V gene lost 1 base and the J gene lost 4 bases, with 17 bases spanning the gap. This CDR3 comprises 18 residues. Germline-derived CDR1 and CDR2 are MGHRA and YSYEKL. CDR3 sequence reads: CASSQAGARSAGANVLTF. CDR3 DNA: TGCGCCAGCAGCCAAGCGGGGGCGCGGAGTGCCGGGGCCAACGTCCTGACTTTC.

The chain couples TRBV2 to TRBJ1-2; a possible D gene is TRBD1 (6 bases). V lost 9 bases and J lost 2, with 16 bases in between. Germline lookup yields CDR1 SNHLY and CDR2 FYNNEI. The CDR3 length is 14 residues. The CDR3 region is CARGSRGANYGYTF. CDR3 in DNA: TGTGCCAGGGGGTCGAGGGGGGCCAACTATGGCTACACCTTC.

The rearrangement uses TRBV4-3 and TRBJ2-1; D unclear. Germline CDR1 is LGHNA and CDR2 is YSLEER. V dropped 1 base and J dropped 7 bases, with 11 bases sitting between them. This CDR3 is 14 amino acids long. CDR3 sequence reads: CASSQGMEVNEQFF. The CDR3 DNA sequence: TGCGCCAGCAGCCAAGGGATGGAAGTAAATGAGCAGTTCTTC.

The CDR3 region has the DNA TGTGCCATCATACTAGACTACTACGAGCAGTACTTC. It specifies CAIILDYYEQYF. The chain recombines TRBV6-1 with TRBJ2-7; maybe TRBD2 (5 bases). Trimming stripped 10 bases from V and 3 bases from J, with 13 bases between. CDR3 length: 12 residues. In germline, CDR1 is MNHNS, CDR2 SASEGT.

The chain uses TRBV6-1 and TRBJ1-1, with D tentatively TRBD1 (5 bases). CDR3 length equals 18 residues. V gave up 1 base and J gave up 1 base, with 19 bases separating them. CDR1 MNHNS and CDR2 SASEGT come from the germline V gene. The CDR3 DNA sequence: TGTGCCAGCAGTGAAGGGGGCCTAGTTTTCAAGAAGAACACTGAAGCTTTCTTT. It specifies CASSEGGLVFKKNTEAFF.

The rearrangement joins TRBV6-5 to TRBJ2-7, with TRBD2 identical over 8 bases. The CDR3 extends over 15 amino acids. Trimming took 4 bases from V and 4 from J; bases not matched to a gene: 9. Germline assignment: CDR1 MNHEY and CDR2 SVGAGI. The CDR3 DNA reads as TGTGCCAGCAGTTTTATCCGGGAGGGCTTGTACGAGCAGTACTTC. It encodes CASSFIREGLYEQYF.